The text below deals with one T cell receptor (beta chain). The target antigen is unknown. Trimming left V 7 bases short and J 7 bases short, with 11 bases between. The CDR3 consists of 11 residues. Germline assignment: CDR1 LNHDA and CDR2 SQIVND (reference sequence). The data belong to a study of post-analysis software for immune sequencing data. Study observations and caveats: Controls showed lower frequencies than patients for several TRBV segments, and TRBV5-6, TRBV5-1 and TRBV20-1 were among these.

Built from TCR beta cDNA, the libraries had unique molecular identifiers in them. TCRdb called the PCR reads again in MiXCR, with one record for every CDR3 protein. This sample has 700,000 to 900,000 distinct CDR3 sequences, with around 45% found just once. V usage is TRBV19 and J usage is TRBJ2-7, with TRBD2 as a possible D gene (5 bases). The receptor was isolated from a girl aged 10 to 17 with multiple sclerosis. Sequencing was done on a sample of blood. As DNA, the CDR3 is TGTGCCAGTATGGACTTTAGTGAGCAGTACTTC. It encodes CASMDFSEQYF.